This note documents a single T cell receptor (beta chain) sequence. What it binds is not known. Germline-derived CDR1 and CDR2 are SGHRS and YFSETQ. Losses at the gene ends were 0 bases for V and 6 bases for J; bases not matched to a gene: 7. CDR3 size: 15 residues. Libraries were prepared by immunoSEQ multiplex PCR; TCRdb keeps only in-frame clonotypes and omits some of them. The top ten hold 0.065% to 0.07% of the sample, which has fewer than 200,000 clones, approximately 95% seen once. This record belongs to a study of shared clonotypes between healthy human individuals. For the study at large: Three plates were used per donor for CD4 naive, three for CD4 memory, two for CD8 naive and one for CD8 memory. Regarding the study as a whole: The sharing of 4% to 5.5% of naive CD4 clonotypes was seen across a handful of donors. Represented diversity, genetic and exposure-history alike, was limited by few donors.

The sample was naive CD4+ T cells sorted from blood. Noted subset: CD45RA+ positively selected. The source of this sequence is a young woman in good health. V gene TRBV5-1 combines with J gene TRBJ2-7; 9 positions match TRBD1. CDR3 in amino acids: CASSLAGTGRPEQYF. CDR3 nucleotide sequence: TGCGCCAGCAGCTTGGCCGGGACAGGGAGGCCCGAGCAGTACTTC.